One sample yielded the 8 T cell receptor beta chains listed below, sequenced in a study of memory CD4+ T cells and cytomegalovirus serostatus. Single viable CD3+CD4+CD8-CD45RO+ cells were sorted as the memory CD4+ T cells. Generated by immunoSEQ multiplex PCR, the TCRdb table keeps only in-frame clones and is missing some. The table includes 50,000 or so clones, 70% to 85% detected once. The sequencing input was memory CD4+ T cells from blood. Receptor source: an adult in good health and CMV-seronegative.

The chain links TRBV19 to TRBJ1-1, with D possibly matching TRBD1 (5 bases). With 6 bases removed from V and 13 bases from J, the gap between germline ends came to 27 bases. Germline V gene data show CDR1 as LNHDA and CDR2 as SQIVND (reference sequence). This CDR3 region has 15 residues. The DNA for the CDR3 is TGTGCCAGTAGGTCGCCCGGGGCAGGAGGGATGAAGCTTTTCTTT. This encodes CASRSPGAGGMKLFF.

This clone was detected only once. The gene calls are TRBV27 and TRBJ2-2; 9 bases are shared with TRBD1. This CDR3 has 17 residues. The V gene's germline CDR1 is MNHEY and CDR2 SMNVEV (reference sequence). V shed 7 bases and J 4 bases; nucleotides not matched to a gene: 13. The CDR3 region is CASTRTGGRIGTGELFF. Here the CDR3 DNA reads TGTGCCAGCACTCGAACAGGGGGCCGGATTGGCACCGGGGAGCTGTTTTTT.

The V gene is TRBV6-1, the J gene TRBJ1-5; D unresolved. Per the germline V gene, CDR1 is MNHNS and CDR2 is SASEGT. This CDR3 is 14 amino acids long. V was cut by 6 bases and J by 4 bases, with 13 bases left in between. The CDR3 sequence is CASRITAKNQPQHF. DNA for the CDR3: TGTGCCAGCAGGATTACGGCCAAAAATCAGCCCCAGCATTTT.

The J gene is TRBJ2-7, the V gene TRBV7-2; 12 positions match TRBD2. Germline CDR1 SGHTA, CDR2 FQGNSA. There are 14 residues in the CDR3. J was trimmed by 7 bases and V by 1 base; bases with no gene match: 2. CDR3 bases: TGTGCCAGCAGCTTAGGGGGGACTAGCGGGGAGCAGTACTTC. It codes for CASSLGGTSGEQYF. The full variable domain, with the rest looked up from reference TRBV7-2 and TRBJ2-7, is GAGVSQSPSNKVTEKGKDVELRCDPISGHTALYWYRQSLGQGLEFLIYFQGNSAPDKSGLPSDRFSAERTGGSVSTLTIQRTQQEDSAVYLCASSLGGTSGEQYFGPGTRLTVT.

The chain uses TRBV4-1 and TRBJ1-6; D unclear. V lost 1 base, J lost 7 bases, and 5 bases lay in between. Per the germline V gene, CDR1 is MGHRA and CDR2 is YSYEKL. This CDR3 contains 13 residues. This CDR3 reads CASSQVWNSPLHF. CDR3 in DNA: TGCGCCAGCAGCCAAGTATGGAATTCACCCCTCCACTTT.

The rearrangement uses TRBV5-6 and TRBJ1-1; tentatively, D is TRBD1 (6 bases). V dropped 4 bases and J dropped 4 bases, with 17 bases sitting between them. Germline CDR1 and CDR2: SGHDT and YYEEEE. The CDR3 is made up of 15 amino acids. The chain's CDR3 is CASSLRGPRVTEAFF. The CDR3 DNA follows: TGTGCCAGCAGCCTCCGGGGGCCCCGGGTCACTGAAGCTTTCTTT.

V and J are TRBV2 and TRBJ2-5; D remains unclear. The germline gives CDR1 SNHLY, CDR2 FYNNEI. Trimming removed 4 bases from V and 5 bases from J, with 5 bases in between. The CDR3 is 11 amino acids. This CDR3 reads CASSAEETQYF. CDR3 coding DNA: TGTGCCAGCAGTGCTGAGGAGACCCAGTACTTC.

This chain links TRBV5-6 with TRBJ1-6; 9 bases line up with TRBD1. The CDR3 runs to 15 residues. CDR1 is SGHDT and CDR2 is YYEEEE in the germline V gene. Trimming at V came to 6 bases and at J to 7 bases, leaving 8 bases not matched to a gene. In DNA form, the CDR3 reads TGTGCCAGCACCATACAGGGGGCTGTGAATTCACCCCTCCACTTT. It yields the protein CASTIQGAVNSPLHF.